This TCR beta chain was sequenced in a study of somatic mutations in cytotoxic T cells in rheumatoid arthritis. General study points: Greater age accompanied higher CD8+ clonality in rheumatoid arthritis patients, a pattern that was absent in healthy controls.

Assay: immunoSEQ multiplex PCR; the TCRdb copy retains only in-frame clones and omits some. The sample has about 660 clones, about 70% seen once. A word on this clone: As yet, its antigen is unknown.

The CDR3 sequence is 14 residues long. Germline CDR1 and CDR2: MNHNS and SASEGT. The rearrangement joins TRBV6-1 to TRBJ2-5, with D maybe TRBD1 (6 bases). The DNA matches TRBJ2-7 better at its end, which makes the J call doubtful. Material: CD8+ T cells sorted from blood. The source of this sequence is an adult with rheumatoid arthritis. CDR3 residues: CASSEEGVGYEQYF. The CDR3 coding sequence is TGTGCCAGCAGTGAAGAGGGGGTTGGCTACGAGCAGTACTTC.